Below, 15 T cell receptor beta chains from the same sample are listed, as sequenced in a study of radiotherapy plus CTLA-4 blockade in lung cancer. Using immunoSEQ multiplex PCR, the repertoire was profiled, and TCRdb retains in-frame clones only, with some absent. The table has roughly 120,000 clones, 81% seen once. The sequencing here drew on peripheral blood, taken from a patient treated with radiotherapy plus ipilimumab. The receptors shown here come from a human donor with non-small cell lung cancer that progressed on radiotherapy plus ipilimumab. Some clones in this sample may be carry-over from other donors' samples.

This rearrangement joins TRBV4-3 to TRBJ1-1; no definite D call. The CDR3 has 17 amino acids. Germline loops: CDR1 LGHNA, CDR2 YSLEER. V was trimmed by 0 bases and J by 4 bases, leaving 18 bases between them. In DNA, the CDR3 is TGCGCCAGCAGCCAAGATTTGTTGGGGAGGATGGGCACTGAAGCTTTCTTT. It specifies CASSQDLLGRMGTEAFF.

In DNA, the CDR3 is TGTGCCAGCAGCTTAGCGCGGGCAGGTCTGAACACTGAAGCTTTCTTT. It encodes CASSLARAGLNTEAFF. The J gene is TRBJ1-1, the V gene TRBV7-9; D remains unclear. Germline V gene lookup returns CDR1 SEHNR and CDR2 FQNEAQ (reference sequence). This CDR3 is built from 16 residues. V shed 0 bases and J shed 0 bases, with 11 bases lying between them.

The V and J genes are TRBV4-2 and TRBJ2-7; weak D call: TRBD2 (5 bases). CDR3 length equals 15 residues. Trimming cost V 2 bases and J 7 bases, with 18 bases left between them. The V gene's germline CDR1 is LGHNA and CDR2 YNFKEQ. CDR3 nucleotide sequence: TGTGCCAGCAGCCAACTCCGGGATAACCTACGTGAGCAGTACTTC. This sequence encodes CASSQLRDNLREQYF.

The chain uses TRBV5-1 and TRBJ2-3, with D unresolved. The CDR3 is made up of 14 amino acids. Germline-derived CDR1 and CDR2 are SGHRS and YFSETQ. The germline V and J ends were trimmed by 0 bases and 1 base, with 6 bases remaining between them. The CDR3 reads CASSLDEGTDTQYF. In nucleotides, the CDR3 is TGCGCCAGCAGCTTGGATGAGGGCACAGATACGCAGTATTTT.

The chain has TRBV5-1 and TRBJ1-1, with TRBD1 identical over 8 bases. There are 13 residues in the CDR3. The germline CDR1 and CDR2 sequences are SGHRS and YFSETQ. J was trimmed by 5 bases and V by 2 bases; bases with no gene match: 2. The CDR3 coding sequence is TGCGCCAGCAGCTTTACAGGGGGGACTGAAGCTTTCTTT. It codes for CASSFTGGTEAFF.

This clone has a handful of counts. This chain joins TRBV7-2 and TRBJ2-7; 7 nucleotides agree with TRBD2. Germline lookup yields CDR1 SGHTA and CDR2 FQGNSA. The junction had 13 bases not matched to a gene; V was cut back by 6 bases and J by 2 bases. The CDR3 length is 16 residues. Here the CDR3 DNA reads TGTGCCAGCAGTCTCTCACTTAGCGGGCACGCCTACGAGCAGTACTTC. This codes for CASSLSLSGHAYEQYF.

The genes are TRBV5-1 and TRBJ2-2; the D gene is possibly TRBD1 (6 bases). The CDR3 has 15 residues. V was pared by 3 bases and J by 0 bases, with 9 bases between. Germline CDR1 is SGHRS and CDR2 is YFSETQ. The CDR3 coding sequence is TGCGCCAGCAGCTCCCCAGGGGCGAACACCGGGGAGCTGTTTTTT. Translated, it gives CASSSPGANTGELFF.

Turning to this clone: Other DNA sequences of this sample code for an identical CDR3. This sequence joins TRBV15 and TRBJ2-1, with a possible D match to TRBD2 (5 bases). The CDR3 has 14 residues. The germline CDR1 and CDR2 sequences are LNHNV and YYDKDF (reference sequence). V was shortened by 1 base and J by 3 bases, with 7 bases between the two germline ends. The CDR3 is CATSRGESYNEQFF. The CDR3 DNA reads TGTGCCACCAGCAGAGGGGAGAGCTACAATGAGCAGTTCTTC.

The chain links TRBV4-2 to TRBJ2-7; D might be TRBD2 (7 bases). Trimming took 0 bases from V and 3 from J, leaving 15 bases between them. The CDR3 has 16 residues. CDR1 and CDR2 from the germline V gene are LGHNA and YNFKEQ. The CDR3 DNA follows: TGTGCCAGCAGCCAAGATGTGGGGGGGGCTAGCTACGAGCAGTACTTC. It yields the protein CASSQDVGGASYEQYF.

The chain is built from TRBV27 and TRBJ1-5; D not certain. The length of the CDR3 is 17 residues. Germline assignment: CDR1 MNHEY and CDR2 SMNVEV (reference sequence). V was shortened by 2 bases and J by 0 bases, with 14 bases between the two germline ends. The CDR3 DNA reads TGTGCCAGCAGTTTACTCGCAGGATCCTATAGCAATCAGCCCCAGCATTTT. Encoded protein: CASSLLAGSYSNQPQHF.

J is TRBJ1-5 and V is TRBV18; no clear D gene. Germline V lookup: CDR1 KGHSH, CDR2 LQKENI. This CDR3 spans 14 amino acids. V dropped 4 bases and J dropped 3 bases, with 10 bases sitting between them. This chain's CDR3 is CASSLAGANQPQHF. The CDR3 nucleotides read TGTGCCAGCTCACTGGCAGGCGCCAATCAGCCCCAGCATTTT.

Regarding this clone: An end of the junction does not agree with germline; a read error may underlie this. This chain uses TRBV7-7 with TRBJ2-3; the match to TRBD2 covers 8 bases. Germline-derived CDR1 and CDR2 are SSHAT and FNYEAQ (reference sequence). The CDR3 length is 14 residues. CDR3 residues: CASSSTGGVDTQYF. CDR3 coding DNA: TGTGCTAGCAGCTCCACGGGGGGGGTGGATACGCAGTATTTT.

The rearrangement links TRBV5-1 to TRBJ1-3, with D unclear. V was cut by 0 bases and J by 3 bases, with 7 bases left in between. CDR3 length: 14 amino acids. The germline V gene encodes CDR1 SGHRS and CDR2 YFSETQ. The CDR3 sequence: CASSLGVGGNTIYF. CDR3 bases: TGCGCCAGCAGCTTGGGGGTTGGTGGAAACACCATATATTTT.

The chain joins TRBV4-1 to TRBJ2-3, with D maybe TRBD1 (6 bases). The germline V gene encodes CDR1 MGHRA and CDR2 YSYEKL. There are 15 residues in the CDR3. V gave up 2 bases and J gave up 6 bases, with 15 bases separating them. This chain's CDR3 is CASSQSTGPRDTQYF. In nucleotides, the CDR3 is TGCGCCAGCAGCCAATCAACAGGGCCCAGGGATACGCAGTATTTT.

The chain combines TRBV7-2 with TRBJ1-2, with 9 bases fitting TRBD1. V shed 5 bases and J 8 bases; nucleotides not matched to a gene: 9. Germline V gene data show CDR1 as SGHTA and CDR2 as FQGNSA. The CDR3 is 14 residues long. The CDR3: CASSMNRGPLGYTF. CDR3 nucleotides: TGTGCCAGCAGCATGAACAGGGGGCCCCTAGGCTACACCTTC.